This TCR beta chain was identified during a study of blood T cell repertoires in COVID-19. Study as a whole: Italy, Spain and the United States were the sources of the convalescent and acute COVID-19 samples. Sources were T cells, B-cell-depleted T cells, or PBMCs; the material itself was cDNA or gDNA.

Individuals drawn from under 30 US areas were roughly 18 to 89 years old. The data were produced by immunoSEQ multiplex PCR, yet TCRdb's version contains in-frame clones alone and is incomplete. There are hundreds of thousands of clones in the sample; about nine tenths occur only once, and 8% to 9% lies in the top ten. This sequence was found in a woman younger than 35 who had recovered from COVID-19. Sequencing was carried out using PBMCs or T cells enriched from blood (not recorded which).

CDR3 nucleotides: TGTGCCAGCAGCCGATCAGGACAGAGCAAAGAAAAACTGTTTTTT. Translation gives CASSRSGQSKEKLFF. The V and J genes are TRBV28 and TRBJ1-4, with D perhaps matching TRBD1 (6 bases). Trimming removed 6 bases at V and 8 bases at J, with 19 bases between. Per the germline V gene, CDR1 is MDHEN and CDR2 is SYDVKM. The CDR3 is 15 residues long.